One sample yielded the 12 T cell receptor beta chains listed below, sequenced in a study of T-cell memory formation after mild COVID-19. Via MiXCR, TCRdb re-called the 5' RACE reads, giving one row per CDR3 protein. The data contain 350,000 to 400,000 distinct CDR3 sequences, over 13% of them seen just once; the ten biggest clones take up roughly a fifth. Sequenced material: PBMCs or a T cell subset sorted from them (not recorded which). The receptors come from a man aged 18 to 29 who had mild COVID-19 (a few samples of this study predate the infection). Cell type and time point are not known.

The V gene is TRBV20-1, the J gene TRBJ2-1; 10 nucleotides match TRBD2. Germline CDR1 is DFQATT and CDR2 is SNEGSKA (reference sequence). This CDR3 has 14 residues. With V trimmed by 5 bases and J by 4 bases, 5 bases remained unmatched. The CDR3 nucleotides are TGCAGTGCTGAGCGGGGGGGCCTTTACAATGAGCAGTTCTTC. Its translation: CSAERGGLYNEQFF.

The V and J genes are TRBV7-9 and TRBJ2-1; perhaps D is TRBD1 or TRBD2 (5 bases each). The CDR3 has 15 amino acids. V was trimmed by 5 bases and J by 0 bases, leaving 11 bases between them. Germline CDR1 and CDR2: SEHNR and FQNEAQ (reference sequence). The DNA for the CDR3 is TGTGCCAGCAGCGCTTGGGACCCCTCCTACAATGAGCAGTTCTTC. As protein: CASSAWDPSYNEQFF.

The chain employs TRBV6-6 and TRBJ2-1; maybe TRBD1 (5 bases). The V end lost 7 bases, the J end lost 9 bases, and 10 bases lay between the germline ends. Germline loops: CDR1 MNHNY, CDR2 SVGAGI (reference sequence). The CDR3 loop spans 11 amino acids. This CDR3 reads CASNSRVEQFF. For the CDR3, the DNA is TGTGCCAGCAATAGCAGGGTTGAGCAGTTCTTC.

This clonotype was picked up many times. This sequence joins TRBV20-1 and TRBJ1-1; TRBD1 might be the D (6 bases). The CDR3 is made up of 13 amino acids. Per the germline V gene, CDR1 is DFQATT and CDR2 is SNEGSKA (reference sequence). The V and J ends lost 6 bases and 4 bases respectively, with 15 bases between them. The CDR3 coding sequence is TGCAGTGCCAGGACAGCTCCAGTCACTGAAGCTTTCTTT. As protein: CSARTAPVTEAFF.

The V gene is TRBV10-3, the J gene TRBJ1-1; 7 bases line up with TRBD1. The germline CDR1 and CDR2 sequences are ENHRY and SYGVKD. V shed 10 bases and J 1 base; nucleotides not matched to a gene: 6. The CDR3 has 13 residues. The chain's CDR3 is CATEGAQNTEAFF. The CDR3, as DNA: TGTGCCACCGAGGGGGCTCAGAACACTGAAGCTTTCTTT.

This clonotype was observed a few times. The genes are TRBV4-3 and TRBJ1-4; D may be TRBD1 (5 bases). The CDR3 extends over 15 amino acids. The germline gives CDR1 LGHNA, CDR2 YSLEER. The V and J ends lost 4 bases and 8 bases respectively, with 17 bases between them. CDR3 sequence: CASSRDGGRAEKLFF. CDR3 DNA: TGCGCCAGCAGCCGAGACGGGGGTCGAGCAGAAAAACTGTTTTTT.

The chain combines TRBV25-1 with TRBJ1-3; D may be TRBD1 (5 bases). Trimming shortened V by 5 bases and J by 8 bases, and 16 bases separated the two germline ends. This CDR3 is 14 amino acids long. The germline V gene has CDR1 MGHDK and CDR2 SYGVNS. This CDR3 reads CASSPFGGVYTIYF. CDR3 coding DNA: TGTGCCAGCAGTCCATTTGGGGGGGTATACACCATATATTTT.

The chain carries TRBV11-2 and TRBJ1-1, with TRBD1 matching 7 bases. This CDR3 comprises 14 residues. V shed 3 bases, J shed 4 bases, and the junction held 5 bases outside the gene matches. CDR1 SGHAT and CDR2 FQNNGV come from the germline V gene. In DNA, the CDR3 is TGTGCCAGCAGCTTGGGGGGGACAGTCACTGAAGCTTTCTTT. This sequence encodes CASSLGGTVTEAFF. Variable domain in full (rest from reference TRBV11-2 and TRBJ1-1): EAGVAQSPRYKIIEKRQSVAFWCNPISGHATLYWYQQILGQGPKLLIQFQNNGVVDDSQLPKDRFSAERLKGVDSTLKIQPAKLEDSAVYLCASSLGGTVTEAFFGQGTRLTVV.

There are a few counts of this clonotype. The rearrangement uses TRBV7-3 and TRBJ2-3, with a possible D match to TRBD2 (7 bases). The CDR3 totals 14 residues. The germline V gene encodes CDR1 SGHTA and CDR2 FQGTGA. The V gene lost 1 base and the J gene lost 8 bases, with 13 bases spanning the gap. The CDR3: CASSLMGGASTQYF. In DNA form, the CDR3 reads TGTGCCAGCAGCTTAATGGGGGGGGCCTCTACGCAGTATTTT.

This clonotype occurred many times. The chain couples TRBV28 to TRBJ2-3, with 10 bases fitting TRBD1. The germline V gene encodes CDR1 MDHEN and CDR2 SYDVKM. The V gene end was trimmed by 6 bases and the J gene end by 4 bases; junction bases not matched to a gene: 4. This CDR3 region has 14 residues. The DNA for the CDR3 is TGTGCCAGCAGGCGGACAGGGGGTTCAGATACGCAGTATTTT. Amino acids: CASRRTGGSDTQYF.

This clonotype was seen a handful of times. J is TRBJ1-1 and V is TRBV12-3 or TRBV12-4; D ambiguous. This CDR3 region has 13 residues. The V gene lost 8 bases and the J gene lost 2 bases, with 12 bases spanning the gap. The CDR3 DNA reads TGTGCCAGCTCCCCAAAGAGAAACACTGAAGCTTTCTTT. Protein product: CASSPKRNTEAFF.

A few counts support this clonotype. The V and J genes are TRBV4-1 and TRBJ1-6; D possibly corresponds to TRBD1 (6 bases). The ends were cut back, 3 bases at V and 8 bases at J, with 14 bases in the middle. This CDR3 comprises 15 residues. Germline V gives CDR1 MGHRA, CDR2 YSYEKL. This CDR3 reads CASSQRGISDSPLHF. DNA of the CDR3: TGCGCCAGCAGCCAGAGGGGGATCTCGGATTCACCCCTCCACTTT.